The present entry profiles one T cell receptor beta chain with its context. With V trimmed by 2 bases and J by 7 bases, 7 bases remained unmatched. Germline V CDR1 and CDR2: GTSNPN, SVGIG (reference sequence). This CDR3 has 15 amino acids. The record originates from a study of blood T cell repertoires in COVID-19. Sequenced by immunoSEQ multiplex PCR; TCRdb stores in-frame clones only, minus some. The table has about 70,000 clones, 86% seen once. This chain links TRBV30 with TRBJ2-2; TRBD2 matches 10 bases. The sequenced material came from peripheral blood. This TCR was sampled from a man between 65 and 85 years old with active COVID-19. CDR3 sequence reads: CAWSNGGTSVGELFF. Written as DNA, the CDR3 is TGTGCCTGGAGTAACGGGGGGACTAGCGTCGGGGAGCTGTTTTTT. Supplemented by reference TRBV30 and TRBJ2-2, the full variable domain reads SQTIHQWPATLVQPVGSPLSLECTVEGTSNPNLYWYRQAAGRGLQLLFYSVGIGQISSEVPQNLSASRPQDRQFILSSKKLLLSDSGFYLCAWSNGGTSVGELFFGEGSRLTVL.